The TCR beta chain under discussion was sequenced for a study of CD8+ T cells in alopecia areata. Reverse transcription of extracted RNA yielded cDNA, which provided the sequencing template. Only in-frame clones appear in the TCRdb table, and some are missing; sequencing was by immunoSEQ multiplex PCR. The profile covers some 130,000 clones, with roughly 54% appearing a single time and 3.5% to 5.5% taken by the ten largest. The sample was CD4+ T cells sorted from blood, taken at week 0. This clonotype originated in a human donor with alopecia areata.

The DNA for the CDR3 is TGTGCCAGCAGTGAAGAGGAGAACGACGGCTACACCTTC. Protein sequence: CASSEEENDGYTF. This chain uses TRBV2 with TRBJ1-2; D gene ambiguous. The V gene's germline CDR1 is SNHLY and CDR2 FYNNEI. This CDR3 is 13 amino acids long. V was clipped by 1 base and J by 8 bases, with 11 bases between them.